This is a list of T cell receptor beta chains from one sample in a study of T-cell reconstitution after alpha-beta-depleted transplantation in children. Each CDR3 protein is one row after TCRdb ran MiXCR on the PCR reads. The sample has just under 350,000 distinct CDR3 sequences; under 20% are singletons. Sequenced material: PBMCs, mostly from graft donor cells, taken 360 days after TCRalphabeta/CD19-depleted stem cell transplant. These receptors originate from a male patient between 2 and 15 years old who had a stem cell transplant for acute lymphoblastic leukemia, so the T cells may come from the graft donor. CDR3s include the opening cysteine and the closing phenylalanine or tryptophan. The order of the fields is J gene, V gene, clone size, D gene, CDR3 protein, CDR3 DNA. The D gene is left open where the match is weak. Not every row has a clone size; where given, it reads once, few, many or a size class.

j_call: TRBJ2-1; v_call: TRBV7-9; clone_size: -; d_call: -; cdr3_aa: CASSLARGHQYNEQFF; cdr3_nt: TGTGCCAGCAGCTTAGCGCGTGGACACCAATACAATGAGCAGTTCTTC
j_call: TRBJ2-2; v_call: TRBV12-3/TRBV12-4; clone_size: -; d_call: -; cdr3_aa: CASRALAGRGGWTGELFF; cdr3_nt: TGTGCCAGCAGAGCCCTCGCGGGCAGGGGAGGTTGGACCGGGGAGCTGTTTTTT
j_call: TRBJ2-3; v_call: TRBV5-1; clone_size: few; d_call: TRBD1; cdr3_aa: CASSLGGTANSDTQYF; cdr3_nt: TGCGCCAGCAGCTTGGGAGGGACAGCCAATTCAGATACGCAGTATTTT
j_call: TRBJ2-2; v_call: TRBV28; clone_size: -; d_call: -; cdr3_aa: CASSPMASIGELFF; cdr3_nt: TGTGCCAGCAGTCCAATGGCGTCGATCGGGGAGCTGTTTTTT
j_call: TRBJ2-2; v_call: TRBV20-1; clone_size: few; d_call: TRBD1; cdr3_aa: CSASTKLGTAYNTGELFF; cdr3_nt: TGCAGTGCTTCTACGAAACTCGGGACAGCGTATAACACCGGGGAGCTGTTTTTT
j_call: TRBJ2-7; v_call: TRBV6-8; clone_size: few; d_call: TRBD2; cdr3_aa: CASSYSPTSGTYEQYF; cdr3_nt: TGTGCCAGCAGTTACTCGCCGACTAGCGGGACCTACGAGCAGTACTTC
j_call: TRBJ2-2; v_call: TRBV6-5; clone_size: few; d_call: -; cdr3_aa: CASSYYVVGELFF; cdr3_nt: TGTGCCAGCAGTTATTATGTTGTGGGGGAGCTGTTTTTT
j_call: TRBJ1-1; v_call: TRBV4-1; clone_size: -; d_call: TRBD1; cdr3_aa: CASSGTGVEFAEAFF; cdr3_nt: TGCGCCAGCAGCGGGACAGGCGTCGAGTTCGCTGAAGCTTTCTTT
j_call: TRBJ2-7; v_call: TRBV7-9; clone_size: many; d_call: TRBD1; cdr3_aa: CASSLGGQGPEQYF; cdr3_nt: TGTGCCAGCAGCTTAGGCGGACAGGGACCCGAGCAGTACTTC
j_call: TRBJ2-5; v_call: TRBV6-1; clone_size: -; d_call: TRBD2; cdr3_aa: CASSFEPGLAGRIQETQYF; cdr3_nt: TGTGCCAGCAGCTTCGAACCGGGACTAGCGGGAAGGATCCAAGAGACCCAGTACTTC
j_call: TRBJ2-1; v_call: TRBV11-2; clone_size: few; d_call: -; cdr3_aa: CASSLAVGYNEQFF; cdr3_nt: TGTGCCAGCAGCTTAGCGGTAGGGTACAATGAGCAGTTCTTC
j_call: TRBJ1-1; v_call: TRBV7-6; clone_size: many; d_call: TRBD1; cdr3_aa: CASSRLQGANTEAFF; cdr3_nt: TGTGCCAGCAGCCGCCTCCAGGGGGCGAACACTGAAGCTTTCTTT
j_call: TRBJ2-1; v_call: TRBV4-3; clone_size: many; d_call: -; cdr3_aa: CASSQVAQGYEQFF; cdr3_nt: TGCGCCAGCAGCCAAGTCGCCCAGGGTTATGAGCAGTTCTTC
j_call: TRBJ2-7; v_call: TRBV6-5; clone_size: -; d_call: TRBD1; cdr3_aa: CASSSPGTGFYEQYF; cdr3_nt: TGTGCCAGCAGTTCCCCTGGGACAGGGTTTTACGAGCAGTACTTC
j_call: TRBJ2-6; v_call: TRBV6-5; clone_size: few; d_call: -; cdr3_aa: CASSYAQFSGANVLTF; cdr3_nt: TGTGCCAGCAGTTACGCACAGTTCTCTGGGGCCAACGTCCTGACTTTC
j_call: TRBJ2-1; v_call: TRBV7-9; clone_size: few; d_call: -; cdr3_aa: CASSLDLRRAEQFF; cdr3_nt: TGTGCCAGCAGCCTCGACCTAAGACGAGCTGAGCAGTTCTTC
j_call: TRBJ1-4; v_call: TRBV10-3; clone_size: many; d_call: -; cdr3_aa: CAISPGTDNEKLFF; cdr3_nt: TGTGCCATCAGCCCCGGGACTGACAATGAAAAACTGTTTTTT
j_call: TRBJ2-7; v_call: TRBV13; clone_size: many; d_call: -; cdr3_aa: CASSSRLAYEQYF; cdr3_nt: TGTGCCAGCAGCTCCCGACTGGCCTACGAGCAGTACTTC
j_call: TRBJ1-1; v_call: TRBV6-2/TRBV6-3; clone_size: few; d_call: -; cdr3_aa: CASSYSNKAFF; cdr3_nt: TGTGCCAGCAGTTACTCGAACAAAGCTTTCTTT
j_call: TRBJ2-7; v_call: TRBV5-1; clone_size: many; d_call: TRBD2; cdr3_aa: CASSLGLAMSSYEQYF; cdr3_nt: TGCGCCAGCAGCTTGGGACTAGCGATGAGCTCCTACGAGCAGTACTTC
j_call: TRBJ2-1; v_call: TRBV20-1; clone_size: few; d_call: -; cdr3_aa: CSARPQGMFEQFF; cdr3_nt: TGCAGTGCTAGACCCCAGGGGATGTTTGAGCAGTTCTTC
j_call: TRBJ1-4; v_call: TRBV30; clone_size: few; d_call: -; cdr3_aa: CAWSRGPNEKLFF; cdr3_nt: TGTGCCTGGAGTCGGGGCCCGAATGAAAAACTGTTTTTT
j_call: TRBJ2-1; v_call: TRBV6-2/TRBV6-3; clone_size: many; d_call: -; cdr3_aa: CASGRLNEQFF; cdr3_nt: TGTGCCAGCGGGAGGCTCAATGAGCAGTTCTTC
j_call: TRBJ2-1; v_call: TRBV20-1; clone_size: -; d_call: -; cdr3_aa: CSARAVARSDEQFF; cdr3_nt: TGCAGTGCTAGAGCGGTAGCGCGAAGCGATGAGCAGTTCTTC
j_call: TRBJ1-1; v_call: TRBV5-1; clone_size: many; d_call: -; cdr3_aa: CASSLSGHLNTEAFF; cdr3_nt: TGCGCCAGCAGCTTGTCGGGACACTTGAACACTGAAGCTTTCTTT
j_call: TRBJ2-1; v_call: TRBV5-1; clone_size: few; d_call: TRBD2; cdr3_aa: CASQQTSGPYNEQFF; cdr3_nt: TGCGCCAGCCAGCAGACTAGCGGGCCGTACAATGAGCAGTTCTTC
j_call: TRBJ2-7; v_call: TRBV12-3/TRBV12-4; clone_size: few; d_call: -; cdr3_aa: CASTIRRLSYEQYF; cdr3_nt: TGTGCCAGCACGATAAGGCGGTTGTCCTACGAGCAGTACTTC
j_call: TRBJ2-3; v_call: TRBV28; clone_size: -; d_call: TRBD1; cdr3_aa: CASSSGTVDLDTQYF; cdr3_nt: TGTGCCAGCAGCTCCGGGACAGTGGATTTAGATACGCAGTATTTT
j_call: TRBJ2-1; v_call: TRBV9; clone_size: few; d_call: -; cdr3_aa: CASSVEGYSSYNEQFF; cdr3_nt: TGTGCCAGCAGCGTAGAAGGCTACTCCTCCTACAATGAGCAGTTCTTC
j_call: TRBJ2-1; v_call: TRBV5-1; clone_size: few; d_call: -; cdr3_aa: CASKVEYNEQFF; cdr3_nt: TGCGCCAGCAAGGTGGAATACAATGAGCAGTTCTTC
j_call: TRBJ1-2; v_call: TRBV29-1; clone_size: few; d_call: -; cdr3_aa: CSVDRGSSWRGYTF; cdr3_nt: TGCAGCGTTGATCGGGGGAGCAGTTGGAGGGGCTACACCTTC
j_call: TRBJ2-1; v_call: TRBV4-2; clone_size: few; d_call: -; cdr3_aa: CASSQDRNRAGYNEQFF; cdr3_nt: TGTGCCAGCAGCCAAGATAGGAACCGAGCCGGGTACAATGAGCAGTTCTTC
j_call: TRBJ2-2; v_call: TRBV7-3; clone_size: -; d_call: -; cdr3_aa: CASSVNGYTGELFF; cdr3_nt: TGTGCCAGCAGCGTTAACGGGTACACCGGGGAGCTGTTTTTT
j_call: TRBJ2-4; v_call: TRBV20-1; clone_size: -; d_call: -; cdr3_aa: CSARASGKNIQYF; cdr3_nt: TGCAGTGCTAGAGCGAGCGGGAAAAACATTCAGTACTTC
j_call: TRBJ2-5; v_call: TRBV11-2; clone_size: -; d_call: TRBD1; cdr3_aa: CASMGRGRGQETQYF; cdr3_nt: TGTGCCAGCATGGGCAGGGGGCGAGGGCAAGAGACCCAGTACTTC
j_call: TRBJ1-5; v_call: TRBV15; clone_size: -; d_call: TRBD1; cdr3_aa: CATSREGQFSNQPQHF; cdr3_nt: TGTGCCACCAGCAGAGAGGGACAGTTCAGCAATCAGCCCCAGCATTTT
j_call: TRBJ2-1; v_call: TRBV12-3/TRBV12-4; clone_size: -; d_call: TRBD2; cdr3_aa: CASTPQGTSGNYNEQFF; cdr3_nt: TGTGCCAGCACTCCACAAGGGACTAGCGGGAACTACAATGAGCAGTTCTTC
j_call: TRBJ2-2; v_call: TRBV10-3; clone_size: few; d_call: -; cdr3_aa: CAIGGTLNTGELFF; cdr3_nt: TGTGCCATCGGTGGGACGCTCAACACCGGGGAGCTGTTTTTT
j_call: TRBJ2-5; v_call: TRBV29-1; clone_size: many; d_call: -; cdr3_aa: CSVRVGKETQYF; cdr3_nt: TGCAGCGTCCGAGTTGGGAAAGAGACCCAGTACTTC
j_call: TRBJ2-2; v_call: TRBV15; clone_size: many; d_call: -; cdr3_aa: CATSRVGLNTGELFF; cdr3_nt: TGTGCCACCAGCAGAGTAGGTCTGAACACCGGGGAGCTGTTTTTT
j_call: TRBJ2-1; v_call: TRBV6-5; clone_size: -; d_call: TRBD2; cdr3_aa: CASSSGTTSYNEQFF; cdr3_nt: TGTGCCAGCAGTTCCGGGACTACCTCCTACAATGAGCAGTTCTTC
j_call: TRBJ1-5; v_call: TRBV4-1; clone_size: -; d_call: -; cdr3_aa: CASSQDLRQPYSNQPQHF; cdr3_nt: TGCGCCAGCAGCCAAGACCTAAGGCAACCTTATAGCAATCAGCCCCAGCATTTT
j_call: TRBJ2-4; v_call: TRBV11-1; clone_size: few; d_call: TRBD1; cdr3_aa: CASSPPWTGMLAKNIQYF; cdr3_nt: TGTGCCAGCAGCCCCCCTTGGACAGGGATGCTAGCCAAAAACATTCAGTACTTC